This T cell receptor (beta chain) emerged from a study of technical replicates of blood from a few donors. The germline V gene encodes CDR1 SGHVS and CDR2 FQNEAQ. After removal of 1 base from V and 4 bases from J, the junction contained 12 bases not matched to a gene. The CDR3 contains 17 residues. Profiling relied on immunoSEQ multiplex PCR, and the TCRdb table lists in-frame clones only, not all of them. The sample lists some 80,000 clones, 90% to 97% occurring once. The chain employs TRBV7-8 and TRBJ2-7; 8 nucleotides align to TRBD2. The specimen was T cells isolated from PBMCs. The clonotype comes from a human donor in good health. CDR3 DNA sequence: TGTGCCAGCAGCTTAGGAATGGCGGGAGGTACCAAGTACGAGCAGTACTTC. It codes for CASSLGMAGGTKYEQYF.